This T cell receptor beta chain was found in a study of T cell responses to AZD1222 COVID-19 vaccine. The study's findings and limits: Donors were largely white British and mainly female; clonal diversity was possibly underestimated. Within unmutated variant regions lay the reported targets of nearly half of spike-specific TCRs. The CD4 TCRs associated with vaccination extended across spike and predominated at 160-218 and 743-854.

Regarding this clone: What it recognizes is unknown.

Libraries were prepared by immunoSEQ multiplex PCR; TCRdb keeps only in-frame clonotypes and omits some of them. Here the sample spans around 200,000 clones, just over 85% being singletons. Germline lookup yields CDR1 MNHNS and CDR2 SASEGT. The length of the CDR3 is 16 residues. Trimming removed 2 bases at V and 1 base at J, with 12 bases between. The clonotype originates from an adult in good health. The source was peripheral blood, collected on day 0 of AZD1222 vaccination. The genes are TRBV6-1 and TRBJ1-5; a weak D match, TRBD1 (5 bases). CDR3 amino acids: CASSELEGWSNQPQHF. The CDR3 coding sequence is TGTGCCAGCAGTGAATTGGAGGGGTGGAGCAATCAGCCCCAGCATTTT.